The table lists the clone carrying this T cell receptor beta chain with a few counts. Its antigen is as yet unknown. The data were produced by immunoSEQ multiplex PCR, yet TCRdb's version contains in-frame clones alone and is incomplete. This sample yields about 200,000 clones, of which about 83% are seen a single time; almost 1.5% belongs to the top ten. The donors were members of the validation cohort comprising some 120 subjects, separate from the roughly 650-subject first cohort. The data derive from a study of cytomegalovirus exposure and HLA in healthy donors. Study-wide points: One later analysis, an examination of the 120 validation repertoires, found that first-cohort TCR clusters tended to co-occur in them. Researchers reported that a few CMV-associated chains were confirmed in vitro as CMV antigen-specific.

Germline values: CDR1 SEHNR, CDR2 FQNEAQ (reference sequence). Trimming removed 5 bases from V and 0 bases from J; junction bases left unmatched: 11. CDR3 length equals 18 residues. V usage is TRBV7-9 and J usage is TRBJ1-2; 11 positions match TRBD1. Sequenced sample: PBMCs. The receptor comes from a young woman in good health and CMV-seronegative. In nucleotides, the CDR3 is TGTGCCAGCAGCCAAGGACAGGGGGCTGCGCCAACTAACTATGGCTACACCTTC. This gives the protein CASSQGQGAAPTNYGYTF.